A selection of T cell receptor beta chains follows, all from one sample in a study of T cells in Graves' hyperthyroidism and ophthalmopathy. Each CDR3 protein is one row after TCRdb ran MiXCR on the multiplex PCR reads. The sample has hundreds of thousands of distinct CDR3 sequences, 16% seen once. The sequencing input was blood. These receptors were obtained from a woman aged 18-35 years with Graves' hyperthyroidism. CDR3s include the opening cysteine and the closing phenylalanine or tryptophan. The D gene is left open where the match is weak. For some rows the clone size is stated as once, few or many, or as a class when expanded; others skip it.

v_gene	d_gene	j_gene	abundance	CDR3nt	CDR3aa
TRBV9	-	TRBJ2-7	-	TGTGCCAGCAGCGTAGGGGAGGACGAGCAGTACTTC	CASSVGEDEQYF
TRBV7-7	-	TRBJ2-2	few	TGTGCCAGCAGCTCGACCCACACCGGGGAGCTGTTTTTT	CASSSTHTGELFF
TRBV24-1	-	TRBJ1-5	many	TGTGCCACCGGGAAAGTGGGGAGCAATCAGCCCCAGCATTTT	CATGKVGSNQPQHF
TRBV7-8	-	TRBJ2-1	-	TGTGCCAGCAGCAGAAGGAACAATGAGCAGTTCTTC	CASSRRNNEQFF
TRBV3-1	-	TRBJ1-1	few	TGTGCCAGCAGCCGAACCGGGCCCCAAGGCGGCACTGAAGCTTTCTTT	CASSRTGPQGGTEAFF
TRBV28	-	TRBJ1-5	-	TGTGCCAGCAACGACAGGAAGAGGGGTAGCAATCAGCCCCAGCATTTT	CASNDRKRGSNQPQHF
TRBV2	TRBD1	TRBJ2-7	-	TGTGCCAGCAGGGAATACAGGGGACCTTACAATGAGCAGTACTTC	CASREYRGPYNEQYF
TRBV7-9	-	TRBJ1-5	many	TGTGCCAGCGACAAGTCGGGGGATCAGCCCCAGCATTTT	CASDKSGDQPQHF
TRBV5-4	-	TRBJ2-7	many	TGTGCCAGCAGCCCGCGCGGAGGGGGCGGCTACGAGCAGTACTTC	CASSPRGGGGYEQYF
TRBV2	-	TRBJ2-7	many	TGTGCCAGCAGTGAAGCCCCAGGGTGGTACGAGCAGTACTTC	CASSEAPGWYEQYF
TRBV2	-	TRBJ2-6	many	TGTGCCAGCAGTGATACCGGGTCAGGGGCCAACGTCCTGACTTTC	CASSDTGSGANVLTF
TRBV11-2	-	TRBJ1-1	many	TGTGCCAGCAGCTTAGTGCCAAAAGGGGCTTTCTTT	CASSLVPKGAFF
TRBV20-1	TRBD1	TRBJ2-5	few	TGCAGTGCTAGAGGACGGGGGACAGGGGTTAAAGAGACCCAGTACTTC	CSARGRGTGVKETQYF
TRBV20-1	-	TRBJ1-1	many	TGCAGTGCTAGAGGGGGGGGGAAGGCTTTCTTT	CSARGGGKAFF
TRBV28	-	TRBJ1-4	many	-	CASSTSPFGTANEKLFF
TRBV7-2	TRBD2	TRBJ2-1	few	TGTGCCAGCAGCTTAAGACTTAGCGGGTCAGATGAGCAGTTCTTC	CASSLRLSGSDEQFF
TRBV29-1	TRBD2	TRBJ2-2	-	TGCAGCGCCAAACCTAGCGGGGGAAAAAGCGGGGAGCTGTTTTTT	CSAKPSGGKSGELFF
TRBV29-1	-	TRBJ2-3	few	TGCAGCGTTGCACTGTTCACAGATACGCAGTATTTT	CSVALFTDTQYF
TRBV29-1	-	TRBJ2-1	-	TGCAGCGTGGCGGAGGACAATACATACAATGAGCAGTTCTTC	CSVAEDNTYNEQFF
TRBV20-1	-	TRBJ2-7	few	TGCAGTGCTAGCACGGGGGACCCCTACGAGCAGTACTTC	CSASTGDPYEQYF
TRBV6-1	TRBD2	TRBJ2-3	many	TGTGCCAGCAGTGAAGCGCTAGCGGGAGGGCCAGATACGCAGTATTTT	CASSEALAGGPDTQYF
TRBV13	TRBD2	TRBJ2-3	-	TGTGCCAGCAGCCGACGGACTAGCGGGGCCACAGATACGCAGTATTTT	CASSRRTSGATDTQYF
TRBV29-1	-	TRBJ1-1	-	TGCAGCGGTTACAGGGACCGAGACACTGAAGCTTTCTTT	CSGYRDRDTEAFF
TRBV24-1	-	TRBJ2-3	few	TGTGCCACCAGTGCCAGTTTCAGAGCCCTCACTAGCACAGATACGCAGTATTTT	CATSASFRALTSTDTQYF
TRBV4-3	-	TRBJ1-2	-	TGCGCCAGCAGCCAAGATCCAGGGTCGGGGGGCTACACCTTC	CASSQDPGSGGYTF
TRBV20-1	-	TRBJ1-1	many	TGCAGTGCTAGAGATCCGGACTCGGCGATGAACACTGAAGCTTTCTTT	CSARDPDSAMNTEAFF
TRBV11-3	-	TRBJ1-1	many	TGTGCCAGCCGACGCAAAAACGGGCGCGAAGACACTGAAGCTTTCTTT	CASRRKNGREDTEAFF
TRBV7-2	-	TRBJ1-1	many	TGTGCCAGCAGCTTAAATGGGGGCGGCATGAACACTGAAGCTTTCTTT	CASSLNGGGMNTEAFF
TRBV5-8	-	TRBJ1-5	few	TGTGCCAGCTACGGGCAGGCCAGAAGCAAGGTCCGCAATCAGCCCCAGCATTTT	CASYGQARSKVRNQPQHF
TRBV11-3	TRBD1	TRBJ1-1	few	TGTGCCAGCAGCTTAGAGACTCTGGACAGGTACACTGAAGCTTTCTTT	CASSLETLDRYTEAFF
TRBV10-3	-	TRBJ2-5	-	TGTGCCATCAGTGAAGTCGGGTTAGACGTGACCCAGTACTTC	CAISEVGLDVTQYF
TRBV15	TRBD2	TRBJ2-7	few	TGTGCCACCAGCAGAGAAGGGAGCGGGGGCTACGAGCAGTACTTC	CATSREGSGGYEQYF
TRBV3-1	-	TRBJ2-2	-	TGTGCCAGCAGCCAAGTGGCCGGGACGAGGGTAGGGGACACCGGGGAGCTGTTTTTT	CASSQVAGTRVGDTGELFF
TRBV10-1	TRBD1	TRBJ1-3	-	TGCGCCAGCAGCGGAGGGACAGCGGCTGGAAACACCATATATTTT	CASSGGTAAGNTIYF
TRBV27	TRBD1	TRBJ2-1	many	TGTGCCAGCAGTTCCCGGACAGGGTTAGATGAGCAGTTCTTC	CASSSRTGLDEQFF
TRBV7-8	-	TRBJ1-2	many	TGTGCCAGCAGCTTAGCAACGGGGACGTATGGCTACACCTTC	CASSLATGTYGYTF
TRBV6-6	-	TRBJ1-1	many	TGTGCCAGCAGTTACAGTTGGGTGAGGAGCACTGAAGCTTTCTTT	CASSYSWVRSTEAFF
TRBV7-9	-	TRBJ1-2	few	TGTGCCAGCACCGCAGGGGCTAACTATGGCTACACCTTC	CASTAGANYGYTF
TRBV6-1	TRBD1	TRBJ2-5	few	TGTGCCAGCAGTGTGGGACAGGGAAGCCAAGAGACCCAGTACTTC	CASSVGQGSQETQYF
TRBV20-1	TRBD2	TRBJ2-1	few	TGCAGTGCTCCACGCGGACTAGCGGGGGGTTCCTACAATGAGCAGTTCTTC	CSAPRGLAGGSYNEQFF
TRBV12-3/TRBV12-4	TRBD1	TRBJ2-7	many	TGTGCCAGCAGTTCAGGGACAGGGATCTCCTACGAGCAGTACTTC	CASSSGTGISYEQYF
TRBV20-1	-	TRBJ1-2	-	TGCAGTGCTAGAGATAGGGTAGGAGGGTTCGACGGCTACACCTTC	CSARDRVGGFDGYTF
TRBV9	TRBD1	TRBJ2-7	-	TGTGCCAGCAGTTCCCATCCTGGGACAGCCTACGAGCAGTACTTC	CASSSHPGTAYEQYF
TRBV7-6	-	TRBJ2-5	many	TGTGCCAGCAGCTTAATTTACGGCTCGGCGGAGACCCAGTACTTC	CASSLIYGSAETQYF
TRBV5-1	TRBD2	TRBJ2-7	many	TGCGCCAGCAGCTCATCCGGGACTAGCGACGAGCAGTACTTC	CASSSSGTSDEQYF
TRBV29-1	-	TRBJ2-2	many	TGCAGCGTTGGTTCGGGGTGGGGGACCGGGGAGCTGTTTTTT	CSVGSGWGTGELFF
TRBV20-1	TRBD2	TRBJ2-5	-	TGCAGTGCTAGAGCGGGCGGGGGGGCCGAGACCCAGTACTTC	CSARAGGGAETQYF
TRBV24-1	TRBD2	TRBJ2-2	few	TGTGCCACCAGTGATTTGAAGGCGGGAGGGCAGACCGGGGAGCTGTTTTTT	CATSDLKAGGQTGELFF
TRBV6-6	-	TRBJ1-1	-	TGTGCCAGCAGTTACTCGATGACAGGAAGGGGCAACACTGAAGCTTTCTTT	CASSYSMTGRGNTEAFF
TRBV27	-	TRBJ1-5	-	TGTGCCAGCAGTTTATCGCGTCTTAAACAGCCCCAGCATTTT	CASSLSRLKQPQHF
TRBV7-8	-	TRBJ1-2	few	TGTGCCAGCAGCTTTATCAGGGGCAGTGGCTACACCTTC	CASSFIRGSGYTF
TRBV20-1	-	TRBJ1-2	few	TGCAGTGCTCCAGATGGCTACACCTTC	CSAPDGYTF
TRBV18	TRBD1	TRBJ2-7	-	TGTGCCAGCTCCCAGGCAGCAGGGGGCGCCTCCTACGAGCAGTACTTC	CASSQAAGGASYEQYF
TRBV25-1	-	TRBJ2-3	-	TGTGCCAGCAGTGAAACTCGGGGGCAGGGCCGAATCATAACAGATACGCAGTATTTT	CASSETRGQGRIITDTQYF
TRBV12-3/TRBV12-4	TRBD1	TRBJ2-1	many	TGTGCCAGCAGTCCAGTTGGGACAGCCGGGGACAATGAGCAGTTCTTC	CASSPVGTAGDNEQFF
TRBV6-6	-	TRBJ2-2	many	TGTGCCAGCAGTTACTCGAACGTTGTGGGCGGGGAGCTGTTTTTT	CASSYSNVVGGELFF
TRBV20-1	-	TRBJ1-1	-	TGCAGTGCTGGAGAGTCCACTGAAGCTTTCTTT	CSAGESTEAFF